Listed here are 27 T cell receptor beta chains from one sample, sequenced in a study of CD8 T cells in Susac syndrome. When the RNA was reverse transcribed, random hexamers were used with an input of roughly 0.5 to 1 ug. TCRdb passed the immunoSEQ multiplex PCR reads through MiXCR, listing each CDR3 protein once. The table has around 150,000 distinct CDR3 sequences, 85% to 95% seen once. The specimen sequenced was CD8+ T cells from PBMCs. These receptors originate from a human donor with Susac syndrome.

The CDR3: CASSLGVVGDGYTF. The DNA of the CDR3 is TGTGCCAGCAGTTTGGGAGTAGTTGGGGATGGCTACACCTTC. This rearrangement joins TRBV6-5 to TRBJ1-2; D is ambiguous. Germline assignment: CDR1 MNHEY and CDR2 SVGAGI. V lost 4 bases to trimming and J lost 6 bases, with 15 bases between them. The CDR3 extends over 14 amino acids.

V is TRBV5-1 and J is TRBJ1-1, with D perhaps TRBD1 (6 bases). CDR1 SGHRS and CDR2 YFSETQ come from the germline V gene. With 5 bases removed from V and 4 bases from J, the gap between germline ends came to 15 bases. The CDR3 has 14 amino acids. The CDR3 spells CASRPWTEGTEAFF. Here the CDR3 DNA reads TGCGCCAGCAGGCCATGGACAGAGGGCACTGAAGCTTTCTTT. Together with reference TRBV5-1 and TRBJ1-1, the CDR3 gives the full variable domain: KAGVTQTPRYLIKTRGQQVTLSCSPISGHRSVSWYQQTPGQGLQFLFEYFSETQRNKGNFPGRFSGRQFSNSRSEMNVSTLELGDSALYLCASRPWTEGTEAFFGQGTRLTVV.

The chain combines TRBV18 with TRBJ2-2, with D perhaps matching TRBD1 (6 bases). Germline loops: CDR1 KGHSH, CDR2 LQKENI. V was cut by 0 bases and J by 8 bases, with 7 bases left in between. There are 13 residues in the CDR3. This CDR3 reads CASSPPGAGELFF. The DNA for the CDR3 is TGTGCCAGCTCACCACCGGGGGCAGGGGAGCTGTTTTTT.

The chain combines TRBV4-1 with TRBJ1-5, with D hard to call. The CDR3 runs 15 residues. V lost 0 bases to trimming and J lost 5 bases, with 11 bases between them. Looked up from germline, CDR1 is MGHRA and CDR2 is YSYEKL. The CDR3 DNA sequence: TGCGCCAGCAGCCAAGATCACAGATGGGATCAGCCCCAGCATTTT. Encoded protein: CASSQDHRWDQPQHF.

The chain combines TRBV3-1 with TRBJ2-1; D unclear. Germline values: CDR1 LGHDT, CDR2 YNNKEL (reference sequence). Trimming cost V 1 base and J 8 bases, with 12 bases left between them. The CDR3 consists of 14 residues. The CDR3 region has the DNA TGTGCCAGCAGCCAAGGTCTTAGTATCTATGAGCAGTTCTTC. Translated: CASSQGLSIYEQFF.

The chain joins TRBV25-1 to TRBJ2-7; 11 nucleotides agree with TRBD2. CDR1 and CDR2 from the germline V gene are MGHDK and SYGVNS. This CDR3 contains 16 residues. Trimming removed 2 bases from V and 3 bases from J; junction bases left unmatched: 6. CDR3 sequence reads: CASSEVRTSGRYEQYF. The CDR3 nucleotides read TGTGCCAGCAGTGAAGTTCGGACTAGCGGGCGCTACGAGCAGTACTTC.

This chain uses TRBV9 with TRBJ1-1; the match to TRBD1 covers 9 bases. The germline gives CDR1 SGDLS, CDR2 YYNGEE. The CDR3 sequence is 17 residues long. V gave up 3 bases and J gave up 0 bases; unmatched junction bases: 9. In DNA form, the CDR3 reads TGTGCCAGCAGCGAGGGGACAGGGCCCATCATGAACACTGAAGCTTTCTTT. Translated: CASSEGTGPIMNTEAFF.

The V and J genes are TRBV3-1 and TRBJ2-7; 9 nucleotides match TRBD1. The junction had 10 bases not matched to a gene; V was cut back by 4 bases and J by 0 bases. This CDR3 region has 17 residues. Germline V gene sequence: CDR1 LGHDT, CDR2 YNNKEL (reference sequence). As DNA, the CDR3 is TGTGCCAGCAGCCCACCCGGCGGGACAGGGATCTCCTACGAGCAGTACTTC. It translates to CASSPPGGTGISYEQYF.

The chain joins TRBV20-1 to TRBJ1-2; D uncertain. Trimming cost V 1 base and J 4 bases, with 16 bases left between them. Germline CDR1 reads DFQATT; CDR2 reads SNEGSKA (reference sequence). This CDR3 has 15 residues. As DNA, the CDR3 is TGCAGTGCTAGAGTGGATCAATGGTTCACCTATGGCTACACCTTC. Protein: CSARVDQWFTYGYTF.

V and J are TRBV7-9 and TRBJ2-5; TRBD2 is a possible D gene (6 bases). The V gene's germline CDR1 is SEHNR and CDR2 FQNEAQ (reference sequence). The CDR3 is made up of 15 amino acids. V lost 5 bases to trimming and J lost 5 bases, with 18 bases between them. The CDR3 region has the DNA TGTGCCAGCAGCCCGCGGCGGGGTTGGATGGAGACCCAGTACTTC. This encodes CASSPRRGWMETQYF.

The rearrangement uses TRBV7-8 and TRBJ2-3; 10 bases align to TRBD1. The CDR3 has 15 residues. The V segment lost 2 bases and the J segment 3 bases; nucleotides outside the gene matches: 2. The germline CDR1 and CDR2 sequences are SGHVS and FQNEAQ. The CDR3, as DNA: TGTGCCAGCAGCTTACCGGGACAGGGGACAGATACGCAGTATTTT. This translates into CASSLPGQGTDTQYF.

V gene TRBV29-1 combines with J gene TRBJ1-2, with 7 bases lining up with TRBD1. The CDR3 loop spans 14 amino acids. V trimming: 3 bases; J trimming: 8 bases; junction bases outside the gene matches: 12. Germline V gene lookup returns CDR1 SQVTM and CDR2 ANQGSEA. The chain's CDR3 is CSVDGQGGIFGYTF. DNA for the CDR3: TGCAGCGTTGATGGGCAGGGGGGAATTTTCGGCTACACCTTC. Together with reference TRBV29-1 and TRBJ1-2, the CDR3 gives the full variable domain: SAVISQKPSRDICQRGTSLTIQCQVDSQVTMMFWYRQQPGQSLTLIATANQGSEATYESGFVIDKFPISRPNLTFSTLTVSNMSPEDSSIYLCSVDGQGGIFGYTFGSGTRLTVV.

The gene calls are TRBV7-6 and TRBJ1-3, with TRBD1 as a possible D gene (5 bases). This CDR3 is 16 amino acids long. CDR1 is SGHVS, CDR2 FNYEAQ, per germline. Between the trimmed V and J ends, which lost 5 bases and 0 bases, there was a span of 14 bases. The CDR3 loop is CASSESQVLSGNTIYF. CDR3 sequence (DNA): TGTGCCAGCAGCGAATCACAGGTCCTCTCTGGAAACACCATATATTTT.

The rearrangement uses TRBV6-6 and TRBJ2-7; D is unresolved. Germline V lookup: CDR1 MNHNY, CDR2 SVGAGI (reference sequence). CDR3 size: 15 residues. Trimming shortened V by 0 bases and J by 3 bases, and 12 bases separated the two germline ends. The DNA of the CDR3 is TGTGCCAGCAGTTACTCGAGCCCCAGCCTCTACGAGCAGTACTTC. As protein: CASSYSSPSLYEQYF.

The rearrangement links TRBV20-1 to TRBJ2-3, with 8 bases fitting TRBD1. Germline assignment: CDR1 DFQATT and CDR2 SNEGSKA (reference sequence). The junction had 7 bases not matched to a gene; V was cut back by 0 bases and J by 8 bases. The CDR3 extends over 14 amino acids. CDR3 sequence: CSAREDRGEFTQYF. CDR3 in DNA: TGCAGTGCTAGAGAAGACAGGGGCGAGTTTACGCAGTATTTT.

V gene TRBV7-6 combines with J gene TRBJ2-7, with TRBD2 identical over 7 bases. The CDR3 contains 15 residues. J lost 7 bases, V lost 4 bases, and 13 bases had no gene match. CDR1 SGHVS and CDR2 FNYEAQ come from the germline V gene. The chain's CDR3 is CASSSDTNQGGEQYF. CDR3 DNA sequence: TGTGCCAGCAGCTCAGACACCAACCAGGGAGGGGAGCAGTACTTC.

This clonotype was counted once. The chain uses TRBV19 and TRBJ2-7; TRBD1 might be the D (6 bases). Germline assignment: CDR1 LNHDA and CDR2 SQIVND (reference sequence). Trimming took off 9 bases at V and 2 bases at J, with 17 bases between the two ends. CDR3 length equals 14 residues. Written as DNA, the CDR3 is TGTGCCAGCCCCTTAACAGGGCATCCCTACGAGCAGTACTTC. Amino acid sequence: CASPLTGHPYEQYF.

The CDR3 nucleotides read TGTGCCAGCAGTTCCCTAGCGGAACAAGAGACCCAGTACTTC. It encodes CASSSLAEQETQYF. The chain joins TRBV27 to TRBJ2-5, with 7 bases aligning to TRBD2. The CDR3 totals 14 residues. The junction had 4 bases not matched to a gene; V was cut back by 4 bases and J by 2 bases. Per the germline V gene, CDR1 is MNHEY and CDR2 is SMNVEV (reference sequence).

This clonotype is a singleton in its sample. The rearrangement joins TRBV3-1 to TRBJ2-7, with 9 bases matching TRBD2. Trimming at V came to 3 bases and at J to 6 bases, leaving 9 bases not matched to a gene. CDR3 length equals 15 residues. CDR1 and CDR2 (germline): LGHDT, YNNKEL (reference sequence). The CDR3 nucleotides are TGTGCCAGCAGCCACCCGCGGGAGGGCCTTTTCGAGCAGTACTTC. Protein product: CASSHPREGLFEQYF.

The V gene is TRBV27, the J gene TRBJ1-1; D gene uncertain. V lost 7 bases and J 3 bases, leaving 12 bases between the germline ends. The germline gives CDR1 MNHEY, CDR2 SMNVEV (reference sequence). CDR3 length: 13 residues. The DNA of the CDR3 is TGTGCCAGCACAGCAGGAGGGCACACTGAAGCTTTCTTT. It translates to CASTAGGHTEAFF.

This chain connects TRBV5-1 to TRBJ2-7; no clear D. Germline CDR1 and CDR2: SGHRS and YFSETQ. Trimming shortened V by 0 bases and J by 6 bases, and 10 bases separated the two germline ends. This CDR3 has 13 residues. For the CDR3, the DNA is TGCGCCAGCAGCTTGGAAGTCTATGGCGAGCAGTACTTC. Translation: CASSLEVYGEQYF.

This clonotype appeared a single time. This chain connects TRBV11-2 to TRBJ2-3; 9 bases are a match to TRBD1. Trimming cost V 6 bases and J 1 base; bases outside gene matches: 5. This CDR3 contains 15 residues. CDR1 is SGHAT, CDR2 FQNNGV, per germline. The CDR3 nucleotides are TGTGCCAGCAGTTACAGGGGGCGCGGCACAGATACGCAGTATTTT. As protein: CASSYRGRGTDTQYF.

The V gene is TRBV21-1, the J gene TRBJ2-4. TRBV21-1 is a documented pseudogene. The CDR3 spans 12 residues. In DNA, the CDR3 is TGTGCCAGCAGCATTTGTGGGGACATTCAGTACTTC. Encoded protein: CASSICGDIQYF.

The chain's CDR3 is CASSFGFEGIYGYTF. DNA for the CDR3: TGTGCCAGCAGTTTCGGGTTTGAGGGGATCTATGGCTACACCTTC. V and J are TRBV12-3 or TRBV12-4 and TRBJ1-2, with D possibly being TRBD1 (5 bases). With 3 bases removed from V and 4 bases from J, the gap between germline ends came to 15 bases. The CDR3 contains 15 residues.

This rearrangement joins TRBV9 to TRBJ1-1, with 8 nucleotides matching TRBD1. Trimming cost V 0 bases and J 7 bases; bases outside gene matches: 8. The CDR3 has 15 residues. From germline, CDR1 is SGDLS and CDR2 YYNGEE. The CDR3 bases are TGTGCCAGCAGCGTAGATGCAGGGGGCGACGGTGAAGCTTTCTTT. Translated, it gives CASSVDAGGDGEAFF.

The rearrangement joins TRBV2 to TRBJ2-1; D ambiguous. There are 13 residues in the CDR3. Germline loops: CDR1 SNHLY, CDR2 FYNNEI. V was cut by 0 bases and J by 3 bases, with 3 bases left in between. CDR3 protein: CASSEAYYNEQFF. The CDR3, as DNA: TGTGCCAGCAGTGAAGCGTACTACAATGAGCAGTTCTTC.

Here the CDR3 reads CASSSPGNQETQYF. The CDR3 DNA sequence: TGTGCCAGCAGTTCCCCGGGGAACCAAGAGACCCAGTACTTC. V gene TRBV6-6 combines with J gene TRBJ2-5, with TRBD2 as a possible D gene (5 bases). This CDR3 is 14 amino acids long. The ends were cut back, 4 bases at V and 0 bases at J, with 9 bases in the middle. CDR1 and CDR2 from the germline V gene are MNHNY and SVGAGI (reference sequence).